The T cell receptor (beta chain) under discussion was sequenced for a study of cytomegalovirus exposure and HLA in healthy donors (dated by TCRdb to 2016 to 2017). General notes on the study: According to an earlier analysis of a few hundred of the donors, 150 million to 200 million T cells yielded roughly 110 million unique TCR beta sequences and about 300 Gb of sequence data. Roughly 300 gigabases of sequencing data and approximately 92 million unique TCR sequences made up an early release that covered around 640 HLA-typed donors. The genetic ancestry cluster associated with self-reported Caucasian donors included 81% of the 398 genotyped donors. The study was designed to test whether signatures of past pathogen exposure could be identified by cataloging public T cell receptors. The T cell repertoires of under 750 subjects were profiled by immunosequencing and related to cytomegalovirus serostatus. Along with the roughly 670-subject first cohort, a separate validation cohort of some 130 different subjects was used. The study combined high-throughput TCR immunosequencing, statistical association of individual TCRs with disease status, and machine learning to predict cytomegalovirus infection status. To study patterns of TCR occurrence, a later analysis re-analyzed previously published TCR beta repertoires from 666 donors and added high-resolution HLA genotyping. The later analysis used no new phenotypic data to find candidate immune exposures, relying instead on TCR beta sequences and their occurrence across donors. An earlier analysis of a few hundred of the donors applied high-throughput TCR beta sequencing to assess whether each TCR beta V gene segment acted as functional or pseudogenic. Donor age, sex, ethnicity and CMV serostatus were compiled together with the repertoire data. A later genetic analysis took genome-wide SNP genotypes for about 55% of the 666 donors and used that subset as a discovery cohort. All discovery cohort repertoires had been generated using a single sequencing platform. HLA typing included class I and class II loci at four-digit resolution. Typing coverage differed by locus: A, B, C, DRB1 and DQB1 were typed in roughly 620-630 donors, DQA1 in 500 to 550, DPA1 in around 580, and DPB1 in 472. Five DR-DQ haplotypes were treated as single units for association and clustering because of strong linkage in the cohort. On average, 235,054 unique TCR beta nucleotide sequences were sequenced per donor among 398 genotyped donors of the cohort, with approximately 18% of those sequences being non-productive.

In total, roughly 670 healthy bone marrow donors made up the cohort. At the time of sampling, every cohort member was nominally healthy, though immune exposures that went unrecorded were likely present. The donor was CMV seronegative and belonged to the group of 380 or so seronegative cohort members. A peripheral blood sample was provided by each donor, and peripheral blood mononuclear cells were used for TCR beta sequencing. Genomic DNA extraction from the blood cell samples was performed with the Qiagen DNeasy Blood Extraction Kit. Results and caveats for the whole study, not just this receptor: A few of the identified cytomegalovirus-associated TCR beta chains were confirmed in vitro to be specific for cytomegalovirus antigens. The cohort was sequenced for TCR beta chains only, and without alpha or paired-chain data the features that could be detected were limited. An association between a missense DCLRE1C variant and V-gene and J-gene trimming of TCR beta chains was found in a later genetic analysis and replicated in an independent cohort. In a later genetic analysis, fewer N-insertions in productive TCRs were reported among donors in an Asian-associated ancestry cluster than the approximately 630-donor mean. Correlated functional status among segregating V segments might reflect linkage disequilibrium, but an unknown experimental factor could not be ruled out. A further reported finding was that TCR beta sequences accurately predicted the HLA-A and HLA-B alleles for most subjects in the first cohort. A later analysis reported that several top co-occurrence clusters appeared linked to parvovirus B19, influenza, CMV and Epstein-Barr virus. In a later analysis, TCR association rates were found to vary across HLA loci, with the most associated TCRs seen for DRB1 alleles and the fewest for HLA-C alleles. The presence/absence analyses assumed that sequencing depth was roughly uniform across donors, and that assumption may not be true. It was suggested by the authors that the approach could potentially be generalized to other disease states and immunological phenotypes. Strong co-occurrence of HLA alleles, especially DR and DQ, made assigning TCR associations to individual alleles difficult. Broadly in line with IMGT annotations, most TCR beta V segments showed up in productive rearrangements about 90% or about 30% of the time in an earlier analysis of 450 to 750 of the donors. Most TCR sequences were observed very rarely across donors, whereas some public TCRs were present in many individuals. Because HLA typing was missing for some donors at each locus, association tests included only the typed subset. The study listed 150 to 200 TCR beta chains as associated with cytomegalovirus. The 87-base-pair reads could not distinguish some IMGT-functional V segments, including TRBV6-2 and TRBV6-3, so those segments were excluded. A group of highly shared sequence variants was considered likely to be a technical artifact of the sequencing pipeline. In a later analysis, HLA-associated TCR beta chains showed more clonal expansion and lower generation probabilities than non-associated chains that were equally common. Immune exposure information for the cohort was limited to CMV serostatus. Because counts were too low, more than 15 rarely observed V segments, including chromosome 9 orphons, were left out of the earlier analysis of a few hundred of the donors. The classifier was reported to diagnose cytomegalovirus status with high specificity and sensitivity in both the original cohort and the validation cohort. Specific HLA alleles were associated with 18,000 or so TCR beta sequences at a false discovery rate of 0.05 in a later analysis. Most CMV-associated TCR beta chains appeared to be HLA-restricted in a later analysis, and the HLA associations seemed to be driven largely by CMV exposure.

With regard to this clone: Its specific antigen is unknown. Per-base quality was not reported, and no clone a single base away is much larger than it.

CDR1 is given as SGHTA and CDR2 as FQGNSA, both from the germline V gene. Including the terminal cysteine and phenylalanine, the CDR3 comprises 15 residues. The only DNA kept is the CDR3, 45 bases in frame from the first base. The germline ends are 7 bases apart after V is trimmed by 1 base and J by 0 bases. The library was produced with the immunoSEQ multiplex PCR assay. For the multiplex PCR, a mixture combining 60 forward primers for TCR Vbeta segments and 13 reverse primers for TCR Jbeta segments was used. The CDR3 region of rearranged TCR beta genes was amplified from genomic DNA with a multiplex PCR assay. On the Illumina HiSeq System, the amplified TCR beta libraries were sequenced as 87-base-pair reads. The study's own analysis went as follows. Across the 640 or so repertoires, a later analysis counted some 81 million unique TCR beta chains, some 11 million of which were shared by at least two donors. Raw reads were error-corrected and collapsed into unique sequences with a nearest-neighbor algorithm that merged closely related sequences to remove PCR and sequencing errors. CDR3 sequences were aligned to IMGT reference sequences to assign V, D and J gene segments. For a sequence to be retained, a match of at least six nucleotides to both a V gene segment and a J gene segment was required. Rearrangements were called productive when the CDR3 lacked stop codons and stayed in frame with V and J; all others were non-productive. CDR3 was defined by IMGT convention, running from the second conserved V-encoded cysteine to the conserved J-encoded phenylalanine. Sequences without an unambiguous match to a single V gene segment were excluded from the earlier analysis of about 630 of the donors. An earlier analysis of fewer than 750 of the donors classified V segments as functional when productive rearrangements were above 56.7% and as segregating when the standard deviation between donors was above 5%. A statistical classification framework was built to diagnose cytomegalovirus status from the catalog of TCR beta chain sequences. In a later analysis, TCR nucleotide sequences were compared against IMGT/GENE-DB human TR gene sequences so that V and J genes could be assigned. The TCRdist pipeline was used in a later analysis to assign CDR3 sequences and most-parsimonious VDJ recombination scenarios. In a later analysis, every TCR beta chain was defined by the combination of its CDR3 amino acid sequence and its V-gene family, and reads without a unique V-gene family were dropped. In a later analysis, approximately 640 highly shared, low-generation-probability nucleotide sequences were removed to address suspected cross-contamination and a sequencing artifact. In a later analysis, a clonal expansion index for each public chain was calculated from normalized within-repertoire ranks of inferred template counts. In a later analysis, generation probabilities were computed using a VDJ recombination model fitted to out-of-frame rearrangements, and the results were checked against IGoR. A later analysis scored TCR-TCR, TCR-HLA and TCR-CMV co-occurrence with hypergeometric tests, applying a repertoire-size bias correction to TCR pairs. To estimate false discovery rates, a later analysis permuted the HLA or CMV assignments 20 times. In a later analysis, co-occurring TCRs were grouped using DBSCAN, and TCRdist sequence similarity was added for clustering within HLA-allele-positive subsets. Co-occurrence clustering excluded repertoires with fewer than 30,000 or more than 120,000 public chains, plus five with anomalous nucleotide sharing. TCRdb obtained this table from immuneACCESS and retained in-frame rearrangements with V and J assigned. These tables miss some clones; where compared with another copy, unresolved V genes account for less than half of the shortfall, and the remainder is unexplained. D and trimming come from the DNA, and the V and J calls and clone size come from that table. In all, the sample holds some 96,000 clones, and 76% of those were seen once. The ten largest clones add up to roughly 2% of the sample.

The specimen was PBMCs. This TCR was sampled from a man aged 35-49 years in good health and CMV-seronegative. The receptor chain draws on TRBV7-2 and TRBJ1-3; the D gene lacks a confident call. CDR3 sequence: CASSLGGGSGNTIYF. The DNA sequence reads TGTGCCAGCAGCTTAGGAGGAGGCTCTGGAAACACCATATATTTT.